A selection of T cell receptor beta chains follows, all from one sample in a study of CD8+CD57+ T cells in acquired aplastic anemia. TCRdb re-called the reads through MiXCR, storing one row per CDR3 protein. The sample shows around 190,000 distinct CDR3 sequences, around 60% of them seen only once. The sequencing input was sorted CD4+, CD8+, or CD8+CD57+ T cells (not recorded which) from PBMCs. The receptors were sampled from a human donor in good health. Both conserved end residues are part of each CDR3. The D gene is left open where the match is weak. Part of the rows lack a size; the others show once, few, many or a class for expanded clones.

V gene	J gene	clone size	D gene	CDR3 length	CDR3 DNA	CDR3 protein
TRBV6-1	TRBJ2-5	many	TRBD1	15	TGTGCCAGCAGAGACAGGACAGGGGGCCAAGAGACCCAGTACTTC	CASRDRTGGQETQYF
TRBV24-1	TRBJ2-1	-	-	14	TGTGCCACCAGTGAGCCTACAGGGCGGAATGAGCAGTTCTTC	CATSEPTGRNEQFF
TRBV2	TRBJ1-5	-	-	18	TGTGCCAGCAGTTGGGTTAACAGGGAAGGCTCCTACGAGCAGCCCCGGCATTTT	CASSWVNREGSYEQPRHF
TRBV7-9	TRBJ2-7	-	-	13	TGTGCCAGCAGCTTATCTCCACGCTACGAGCAGTACTTC	CASSLSPRYEQYF
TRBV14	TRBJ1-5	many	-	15	TGTGCCAGCAGCCCGCAGGGGACGGTGGGTCAGCCCCAGCATTTT	CASSPQGTVGQPQHF
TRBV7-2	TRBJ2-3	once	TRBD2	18	TGTGCCAGCAGCCTTTTTGGTGGGTCTAGCGGGGGTGAAGATACGCAGTATTTT	CASSLFGGSSGGEDTQYF
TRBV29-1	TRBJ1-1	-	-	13	TGCAGCGTTTATGGGGGGTTCAGGACTGAAGCTTTCTTT	CSVYGGFRTEAFF
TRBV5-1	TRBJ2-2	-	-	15	TGTGCCAGCAGCTTACAGGGTTGGGACACCGGGGAGCTGTTTTTT	CASSLQGWDTGELFF
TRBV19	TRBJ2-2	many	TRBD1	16	TGTGCCAGTAGTTACGGACAGGGTCTTACCACCGGGGAGCTGTTTTTT	CASSYGQGLTTGELFF
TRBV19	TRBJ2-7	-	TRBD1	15	TGTGCCAGTAGTATAGACGGGACAGGGGTGTACGAGCAGTACTTC	CASSIDGTGVYEQYF
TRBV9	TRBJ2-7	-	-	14	TGTGCCAGCAGCACTCCCGGGACGGACTACGAGCAGTACTTT	CASSTPGTDYEQYF
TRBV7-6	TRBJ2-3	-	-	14	TGTGCCAGCAGCCCAGGATCTAGTGCTGGTACGCAGTATTTT	CASSPGSSAGTQYF
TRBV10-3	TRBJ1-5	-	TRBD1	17	TGTGCCAGCACTGGGGGACAGGAGTCTGCCCCGAATCAGCCCCAGCATTTT	CASTGGQESAPNQPQHF
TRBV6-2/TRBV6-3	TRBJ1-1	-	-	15	TGTGCCAGCAGTTCCCAGAGAACGATGAACACTGAAGCTTTCTTT	CASSSQRTMNTEAFF
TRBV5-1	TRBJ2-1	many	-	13	TGCGCCAGCAGCTCCACCACCCCAAATGAGCAGTTCTTC	CASSSTTPNEQFF
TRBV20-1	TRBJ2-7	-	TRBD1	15	TGCAGTGCTAGGTCTCCGGGACAGGGAATTTTCGAGCAGTACTTC	CSARSPGQGIFEQYF
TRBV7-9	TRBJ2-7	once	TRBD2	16	TGTGCCAGCAGCTCACTAGCGGGGGGGCTCCCCTACGAGCAGTACTTC	CASSSLAGGLPYEQYF
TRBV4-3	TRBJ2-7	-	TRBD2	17	TGCGCCAGCAGCCAAGATTGGACTAGCGGGGGGCTGGACGAGCAGTACTTC	CASSQDWTSGGLDEQYF
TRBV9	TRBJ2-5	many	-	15	TGTGCCAGCAGCGTAGGGGGCAGTACCCAAGAGACCCAGTACTTC	CASSVGGSTQETQYF
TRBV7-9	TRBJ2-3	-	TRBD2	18	TGTGCCAGCAGCCCAAGACTAGCGGGGGGGCCTAGCACAGATACGCAGTATTTT	CASSPRLAGGPSTDTQYF
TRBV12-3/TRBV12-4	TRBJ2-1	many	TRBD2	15	TGTGCCAGCGGGCTAGCGGGAACAATGTACAATGAGCAGTTCTTC	CASGLAGTMYNEQFF
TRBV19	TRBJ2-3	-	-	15	TGTGCCAGTAGTATCACGGGAGCGGAGACAGATACGCAGTATTTT	CASSITGAETDTQYF
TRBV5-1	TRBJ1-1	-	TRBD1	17	TGCGCCAGCAGCTTGACACAGGGGGGTAAGCGGAACACTGAAGCTTTCTTT	CASSLTQGGKRNTEAFF
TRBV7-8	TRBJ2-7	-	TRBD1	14	TGTGCCAGCATGAGGGACAGGGGGCTGTACGGGCAGTACTTC	CASMRDRGLYGQYF
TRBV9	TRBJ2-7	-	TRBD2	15	TGTGCCAGCAGCGCCCAAGGGCTAGCGGGGAACGAGCAGTACTTC	CASSAQGLAGNEQYF
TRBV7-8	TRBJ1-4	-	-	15	TGTGCCAGCAGCGTAGATAGGGGGAGGGGTGAAAAACTGTTTTTT	CASSVDRGRGEKLFF
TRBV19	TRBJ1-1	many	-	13	TGTGCCAGTAGTATAGGTATAATAACTGAAGCTTTCTTT	CASSIGIITEAFF
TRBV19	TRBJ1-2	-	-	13	TGTGCCAGTAGGGGGGGCAGGGGAAGCGGCTACACCTTC	CASRGGRGSGYTF
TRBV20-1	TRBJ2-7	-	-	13	TGCAGTGCTAGAGATCTACGTGACTACGAGCAGTACTTC	CSARDLRDYEQYF
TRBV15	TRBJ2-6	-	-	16	TGTGCCACCAGCAGAGGCCAGGCCTCTGGGGCCAACGTCCTGACTTTC	CATSRGQASGANVLTF
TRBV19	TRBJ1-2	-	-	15	TGTGCCAGTAGTATTAGACTCAGCGCACACTATGGCTACACCTTC	CASSIRLSAHYGYTF
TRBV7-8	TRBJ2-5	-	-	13	TGTGCCAGCAGCCCCGGGGCTACGGGGACCCAGTACTTC	CASSPGATGTQYF
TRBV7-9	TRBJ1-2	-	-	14	TGTGCCAGCAGCTTAGCTCAGGGGTATGGTGGCTACACCTTC	CASSLAQGYGGYTF
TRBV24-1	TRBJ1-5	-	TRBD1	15	TGTGCCACCAGTCCTACAGGGGAGGGCAATCAGCCCCAGCATTTT	CATSPTGEGNQPQHF
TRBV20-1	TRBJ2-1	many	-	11	TGCAGTGGCGGTGGAGGTAATGAGCAGTTCTTC	CSGGGGNEQFF
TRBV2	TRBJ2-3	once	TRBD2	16	TGTGCCAGCAGTCCGGGACTAGCGGGGGGTTTAGATACGCAGTATTTT	CASSPGLAGGLDTQYF
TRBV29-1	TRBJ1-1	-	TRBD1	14	TGCAGCGTGGAAAGGGACAGCATAAACACTGAAGCTTTCTTT	CSVERDSINTEAFF
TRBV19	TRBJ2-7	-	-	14	TGTGCCAGTAGTCCTACCAAAACAGTATACGAGCAGTACTTC	CASSPTKTVYEQYF
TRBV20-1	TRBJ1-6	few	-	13	TGCAGTGCTAGAACCGTAGAGAATTCACCCCTCCACTTT	CSARTVENSPLHF
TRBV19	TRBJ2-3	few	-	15	TGTGCCAGTAGTATAGGCGCCCTGGGACGAGCTACGCAGTATTTT	CASSIGALGRATQYF
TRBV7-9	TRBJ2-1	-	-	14	TGTGCCAGCAGCCCGCTGGGGGGAGTAGGTGAGCAGTTCTTC	CASSPLGGVGEQFF
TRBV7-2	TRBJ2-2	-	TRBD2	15	TGTGCCAGCAGCGCCTGGGCGGGAGATGTCGGGGAGCTGTTTTTT	CASSAWAGDVGELFF
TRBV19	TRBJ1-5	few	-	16	TGTGCCAGTAGTATAGCTGAAGGAATTAGCAATCAGCCCCAGCATTTT	CASSIAEGISNQPQHF
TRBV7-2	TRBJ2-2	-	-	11	TGTGCCAGCAGGGCCTCCGGGGAGCTGTTTTTT	CASRASGELFF
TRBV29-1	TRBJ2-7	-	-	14	TGCAGCGTTGATTTCGCGGGGAGCTCCTACGAGCAGTACTTC	CSVDFAGSSYEQYF
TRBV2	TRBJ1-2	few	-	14	TGTGCCAGCAGTGAATCGGGGCCCAACTATGGCTACACCTTC	CASSESGPNYGYTF
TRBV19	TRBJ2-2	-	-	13	TGTGCGACGGGACGGCCGAACACCGGGGAGCTGTTTTTT	CATGRPNTGELFF
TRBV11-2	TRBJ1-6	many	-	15	TGTGCCAGCAGCTTCCAAGGGATCTATAATTCACCCCTCCACTTT	CASSFQGIYNSPLHF
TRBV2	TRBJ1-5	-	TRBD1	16	TGTGCCAGCAGTGGGCCCGGCAGGGGGCCCTATCAGCCCCAGCATTTT	CASSGPGRGPYQPQHF